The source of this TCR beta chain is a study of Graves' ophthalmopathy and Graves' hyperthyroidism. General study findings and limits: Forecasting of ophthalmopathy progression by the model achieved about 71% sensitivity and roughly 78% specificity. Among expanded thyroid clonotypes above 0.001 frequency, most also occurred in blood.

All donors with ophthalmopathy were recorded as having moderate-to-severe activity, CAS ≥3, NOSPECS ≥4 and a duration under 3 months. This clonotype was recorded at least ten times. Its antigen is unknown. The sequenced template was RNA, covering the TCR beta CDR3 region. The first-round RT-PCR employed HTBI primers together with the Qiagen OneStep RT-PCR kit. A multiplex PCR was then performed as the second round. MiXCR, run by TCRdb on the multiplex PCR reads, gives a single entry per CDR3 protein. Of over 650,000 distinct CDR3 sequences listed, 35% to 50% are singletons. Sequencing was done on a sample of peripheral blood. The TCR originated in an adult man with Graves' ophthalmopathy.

In DNA, the CDR3 is TGTGCCAGCAGCTTCGCAGGGGCCCGCGAGCAGTACTTC. As protein: CASSFAGAREQYF. The chain recombines TRBV7-6 with TRBJ2-7; D perhaps matches TRBD1 (6 bases). Germline CDR1 and CDR2: SGHVS and FNYEAQ. The germline V and J ends were trimmed by 3 bases and 6 bases, with 12 bases remaining between them. There are 13 residues in the CDR3.